These 28 T cell receptor beta chains came from one sample sequenced in a study of blood T cell repertoires in COVID-19. Repertoires were generated with immunoSEQ multiplex PCR, while TCRdb's copy carries only in-frame clones and drops some. The table has tens of thousands of clones, 75% to 80% seen once. Sequenced: peripheral blood. These receptor sequences come from a man between 70 and 80 years old with COVID-19, enrolled during active disease.

The chain has TRBV23-1 and TRBJ1-6; TRBD1 might be the D (5 bases). TRBV23-1 is flagged as an ORF with uncertain function. The CDR3 consists of 14 residues. Between the trimmed V and J ends, which lost 6 bases and 8 bases, there was a span of 14 bases. In nucleotides, the CDR3 is TGCGCCAGCAGCCCAGTAAGGGGCGATTCACCCCTCCACTTT. Amino acid sequence: CASSPVRGDSPLHF.

This chain uses TRBV28 with TRBJ1-1; 7 nucleotides line up with TRBD1. Germline-derived CDR1 and CDR2 are MDHEN and SYDVKM. The J segment lost 0 bases and the V segment lost 4 bases, leaving 2 bases of the junction unmatched. The CDR3 covers 14 residues. The CDR3 DNA reads as TGTGCCAGCAGTTCACAGGGGATGAACACTGAAGCTTTCTTT. It is translated as CASSSQGMNTEAFF.

This clone has only a few counts. The chain is built from TRBV7-2 and TRBJ2-1; D is perhaps TRBD1 (5 bases). The CDR3 runs 15 residues. CDR1 and CDR2 (germline): SGHTA, FQGNSA. V was shortened by 5 bases and J by 6 bases, with 17 bases between the two germline ends. CDR3 amino acids: CASSPAVRGVNEQFF. The CDR3 nucleotides are TGTGCCAGCAGCCCCGCCGTTAGGGGTGTCAATGAGCAGTTCTTC.

The genes are TRBV29-1 and TRBJ2-7; D perhaps matches TRBD2 (5 bases). Germline assignment: CDR1 SQVTM and CDR2 ANQGSEA. The CDR3 is 14 amino acids. Trimming pared 3 bases from V and 0 bases from J, leaving 12 bases between. The CDR3, as DNA: TGCAGCGTTGATGGGAAAGACTACTCCTACGAGCAGTACTTC. It is translated as CSVDGKDYSYEQYF.

The genes are TRBV7-3 and TRBJ2-1; 12 bases match TRBD2. The trim removed 5 bases at V and 7 bases at J, leaving 6 bases unmatched. Germline V lookup: CDR1 SGHTA, CDR2 FQGTGA. This CDR3 is built from 15 residues. This CDR3 is CASSPLAGGVNEQFF. The CDR3 region has the DNA TGTGCCAGCAGCCCACTAGCGGGAGGAGTTAATGAGCAGTTCTTC.

This rearrangement joins TRBV4-3 to TRBJ2-2; 9 nucleotides match TRBD1. The CDR3 covers 16 residues. The germline V gene has CDR1 LGHNA and CDR2 YSLEER. After removal of 4 bases from V and 2 bases from J, the junction contained 5 bases not matched to a gene. The CDR3 here is CASSPRQGVNTGELFF. In DNA form, the CDR3 reads TGCGCCAGCAGCCCTCGACAGGGGGTTAACACCGGGGAGCTGTTTTTT.

V usage is TRBV9 and J usage is TRBJ1-1, with D perhaps matching TRBD1 (6 bases). CDR3 length: 14 residues. The germline V gene encodes CDR1 SGDLS and CDR2 YYNGEE. V lost 4 bases, J lost 1 base, and 11 bases lay in between. The CDR3 nucleotides read TGTGCCAGCAGCAAGACGGGACAGAACACTGAAGCTTTCTTT. It codes for CASSKTGQNTEAFF.

This chain uses TRBV7-6 with TRBJ2-2; TRBD1 matches 9 bases. Germline values: CDR1 SGHVS, CDR2 FNYEAQ. After removal of 5 bases from V and 6 bases from J, the junction contained 7 bases not matched to a gene. The CDR3 totals 15 residues. CDR3 DNA: TGTGCCAGCAGCCCCCGACAGGGGGGGTCCGGGGAGCTGTTTTTT. Translated: CASSPRQGGSGELFF.

The genes are TRBV4-1 and TRBJ1-5; D is possibly TRBD1 (5 bases). Germline V gene lookup returns CDR1 MGHRA and CDR2 YSYEKL. The CDR3 runs 15 residues. Deletions cut 1 base from V and 3 bases from J, with 10 bases between. This CDR3 reads CASSQGQGNNQPQHF. The CDR3 DNA follows: TGCGCCAGCAGCCAAGGGCAGGGAAACAATCAGCCCCAGCATTTT.

The CDR3 sequence: CASRPGTGMSPGNTIYF. CDR3 nucleotide sequence: TGTGCCAGCAGACCCGGGACAGGGATGTCCCCTGGAAACACCATATATTTT. This chain uses TRBV2 with TRBJ1-3; 9 bases map to TRBD1. Per germline, CDR1 SNHLY and CDR2 FYNNEI. The V and J ends lost 6 bases and 2 bases, in that order; junction bases with no gene match: 11. This CDR3 comprises 17 residues. Full variable domain (rest looked up from reference TRBV2 and TRBJ1-3): EPEVTQTPSHQVTQMGQEVILRCVPISNHLYFYWYRQILGQKVEFLVSFYNNEISEKSEIFDDQFSVERPDGSNFTLKIRSTKLEDSAMYFCASRPGTGMSPGNTIYFGEGSWLTVV.

J is TRBJ2-2 and V is TRBV4-3; 13 bases align to TRBD2. Looked up from germline, CDR1 is LGHNA and CDR2 is YSLEER. V lost 4 bases, J lost 5 bases, and 4 bases stayed unmatched. The CDR3 covers 16 residues. The CDR3 is CASSPGTSGITGELFF. The CDR3 DNA follows: TGCGCCAGCAGCCCTGGGACTAGCGGGATTACCGGGGAGCTGTTTTTT.

This chain uses TRBV5-4 with TRBJ1-1; 7 positions match TRBD1. The CDR3 runs 15 residues. Germline V gene lookup returns CDR1 SGHNT and CDR2 YYREEE (reference sequence). V was pared by 1 base and J by 3 bases, with 6 bases of the junction left unmatched. CDR3 region: CASSLSQGGDTEAFF. The CDR3 nucleotides read TGTGCCAGCAGCTTGTCGCAGGGGGGTGACACTGAAGCTTTCTTT.

The chain recombines TRBV5-1 with TRBJ1-6, with D perhaps TRBD1 (5 bases). Germline V gene data show CDR1 as SGHRS and CDR2 as YFSETQ. The V end lost 0 bases, the J end lost 0 bases, and 10 bases lay between the germline ends. The CDR3 consists of 17 residues. The CDR3 DNA reads as TGCGCCAGCAGCTTGGATTGGGGCAGCTCCTATAATTCACCCCTCCACTTT. Translation gives CASSLDWGSSYNSPLHF.

This clone was recorded only once. V gene TRBV7-2 combines with J gene TRBJ1-5; D is undetermined. Trimming removed 2 bases from V and 0 bases from J, with 8 bases in between. The CDR3 extends over 15 amino acids. Germline loops: CDR1 SGHTA, CDR2 FQGNSA. In DNA form, the CDR3 reads TGTGCCAGCAGCTTAATGGGAGATAGCAATCAGCCCCAGCATTTT. It specifies CASSLMGDSNQPQHF.

This chain joins TRBV6-6 and TRBJ2-7, with 11 positions matching TRBD2. J was trimmed by 0 bases and V by 9 bases; bases with no gene match: 7. Germline V lookup: CDR1 MNHNY, CDR2 SVGAGI (reference sequence). The CDR3 sequence is 15 residues long. The CDR3: CASTIAGGLSYEQYF. The CDR3 DNA reads as TGTGCCAGTACTATAGCGGGAGGGCTCTCCTACGAGCAGTACTTC.

V and J are TRBV9 and TRBJ2-5, with a possible D match to TRBD2 (5 bases). V lost 0 bases and J 2 bases, leaving 14 bases between the germline ends. The CDR3 is made up of 16 amino acids. CDR1 SGDLS and CDR2 YYNGEE come from the germline V gene. The CDR3 DNA is TGTGCCAGCAGCGTAGGTAGTGGGAGTGGGCAAGAGACCCAGTACTTC. It specifies CASSVGSGSGQETQYF.

The rearrangement uses TRBV6-2 or TRBV6-3 and TRBJ2-5; perhaps TRBD2 as D (6 bases). The germline gives CDR1 MNHEY, CDR2 SVGEGT. Trimming stripped 4 bases from V and 2 bases from J, with 17 bases between. There are 16 residues in the CDR3. The CDR3 here is CASSLYIGRGQETQYF. The CDR3 coding sequence is TGTGCCAGCAGTTTATATATCGGGAGAGGTCAAGAGACCCAGTACTTC.

This clone was recorded once. The rearrangement uses TRBV28 and TRBJ1-6, with D maybe TRBD1 (6 bases). Germline lookup yields CDR1 MDHEN and CDR2 SYDVKM. CDR3 length equals 14 residues. The V gene lost 2 bases and the J gene lost 4 bases, with 6 bases spanning the gap. CDR3 residues: CASSLGQYNSPLHF. The CDR3 nucleotides are TGTGCCAGCAGTTTAGGACAGTATAATTCACCCCTCCACTTT.

The chain combines TRBV19 with TRBJ2-3, with 10 bases that match TRBD2. Germline V gene lookup returns CDR1 LNHDA and CDR2 SQIVND (reference sequence). The ends lost 4 bases at V and 10 bases at J; junction bases unmatched: 14. The CDR3 contains 16 residues. The chain's CDR3 is CASSTVDLAGGPPQYF. CDR3 coding DNA: TGTGCCAGTAGTACAGTCGACTTAGCGGGAGGCCCTCCGCAGTATTTT. Looking up the rest from reference TRBV19 and TRBJ2-3 gives the full variable domain: DGGITQSPKYLFRKEGQNVTLSCEQNLNHDAMYWYRQDPGQGLRLIYYSQIVNDFQKGDIAEGYSVSREKKESFPLTVTSAQKNPTAFYLCASSTVDLAGGPPQYFGPGTRLTVL.

The chain has TRBV14 and TRBJ2-7; 11 bases are shared with TRBD2. The CDR3 totals 15 residues. CDR1 SGHDN and CDR2 FVKESK come from the germline V gene. The V segment lost 1 base and the J segment 4 bases; nucleotides outside the gene matches: 3. CDR3 DNA sequence: TGTGCCAGCAGCCAAGGTCGACTAGCGGGGTACGAGCAGTACTTC. Amino acid sequence: CASSQGRLAGYEQYF. Full variable domain (rest looked up from reference TRBV14 and TRBJ2-7): EAGVTQFPSHSVIEKGQTVTLRCDPISGHDNLYWYRRVMGKEIKFLLHFVKESKQDESGMPNNRFLAERTGGTYSTLKVQPAELEDSGVYFCASSQGRLAGYEQYFGPGTRLTVT.

The V call is TRBV19, the J call TRBJ2-1; the match to TRBD2 covers 12 bases. The CDR3 is 16 residues long. V shed 3 bases, J shed 4 bases, and the junction held 4 bases outside the gene matches. Germline-derived CDR1 and CDR2 are LNHDA and SQIVND (reference sequence). DNA of the CDR3: TGTGCCAGTAGTATCGGTCTAGCGGGAGGGTACAATGAGCAGTTCTTC. Its translation: CASSIGLAGGYNEQFF.

The genes are TRBV6-4 and TRBJ1-2, with D tentatively TRBD1 (6 bases). Between the trimmed V and J ends, which lost 4 bases and 8 bases, there was a span of 14 bases. The CDR3 contains 13 residues. Germline CDR1 and CDR2: MRHNA and SNTAGT. This CDR3 reads CASSATGMGGYTF. The CDR3 region has the DNA TGTGCCAGCAGTGCAACAGGGATGGGAGGCTACACCTTC.

The J gene is TRBJ1-2, the V gene TRBV14, with D perhaps matching TRBD1 (6 bases). This CDR3 is built from 13 residues. V was shortened by 10 bases and J by 6 bases, with 18 bases between the two germline ends. Germline CDR1 reads SGHDN; CDR2 reads FVKESK. DNA for the CDR3: TGTGCCACCTCGGACAGACCCGGACATGGCTACACCTTC. Amino acid sequence: CATSDRPGHGYTF.

The chain employs TRBV28 and TRBJ2-7, with TRBD2 as a possible D gene (6 bases). Trimming stripped 5 bases from V and 2 bases from J, with 16 bases between. The CDR3 is 15 amino acids. The germline V gene encodes CDR1 MDHEN and CDR2 SYDVKM. CDR3 loop: CASSQGGGRAYEQYF. The CDR3 coding sequence is TGTGCCAGCAGTCAGGGTGGAGGGAGAGCCTACGAGCAGTACTTC.

The chain carries TRBV6-2 or TRBV6-3 and TRBJ2-2; no clear D gene. Trimming cost V 2 bases and J 4 bases, with 11 bases left between them. From germline, CDR1 is MNHEY and CDR2 SVGEGT. The CDR3 contains 15 residues. CDR3 region: CASSYSAARTGELFF. The CDR3 region has the DNA TGTGCCAGCAGTTACAGCGCCGCCCGCACCGGGGAGCTGTTTTTT.

V is TRBV9 and J is TRBJ2-7; D perhaps matches TRBD2 (5 bases). V lost 0 bases, J lost 2 bases, and 12 bases lay in between. Germline V gene data show CDR1 as SGDLS and CDR2 as YYNGEE. This CDR3 is 15 amino acids long. CDR3 residues: CASSVATDGAYEQYF. In nucleotides, the CDR3 is TGTGCCAGCAGCGTAGCTACTGACGGGGCCTACGAGCAGTACTTC.

The CDR3 loop is CASSQERNLNTEAFF. The CDR3 DNA reads TGTGCCAGCAGCCAAGAGCGTAATCTGAACACTGAAGCTTTCTTT. This chain joins TRBV4-2 and TRBJ1-1; D is undetermined. The CDR3 totals 15 residues. Germline CDR1 reads LGHNA; CDR2 reads YNFKEQ. Deletions cut 0 bases from V and 0 bases from J, with 8 bases between.

The chain combines TRBV28 with TRBJ2-7; 7 bases fit TRBD1. Unmatched junction bases numbered 10, after V lost 7 bases and J lost 4 bases. CDR1 is MDHEN and CDR2 is SYDVKM in the germline V gene. The CDR3 has 14 amino acids. The CDR3 DNA is TGTGCCAGCACCATAGGGGACAGTTATTACGAGCAGTACTTC. Protein sequence: CASTIGDSYYEQYF.